A selection of T cell receptor beta chains follows, all from one sample in a study of shared clonotypes between healthy human individuals. Data came from immunoSEQ multiplex PCR; TCRdb stores just in-frame clones and leaves some out. The sample contains under 1,100,000 clones, around 74% of which appear only once. The sequencing input was memory CD4+ T cells sorted from blood. All receptors come from a man aged 18 to 29 in good health. Both conserved end residues are part of each CDR3. A D gene is named only where the DNA matches it firmly. A row's size may be missing; if present it is once, few, many or a size class.

TRBD2,TRBJ2-2,.,TRBV19,TGTGCCAGTATCGATAAGAGACTAGCGGTCCACACCGGGGAGCTGTTTTTT,CASIDKRLAVHTGELFF
TRBD2,TRBJ2-3,once,TRBV2,TGTGCCAGCAGTGAGTCTAGCGGGAGTGATACGCAGTATTTT,CASSESSGSDTQYF
TRBD1,TRBJ1-3,.,TRBV2,TGTGCCAGCAGTTTGGACAGGGCCGGAAACACCATATATTTT,CASSLDRAGNTIYF
.,TRBJ1-2,.,TRBV2,TGTGCCAGCAGTGAAGGGGCAACGGGGGGTCCGCACTATGGCTACACCTTC,CASSEGATGGPHYGYTF
TRBD1,TRBJ1-2,many,TRBV5-1,TGCGCCAGCAGCCTCGGGACAGCGTATGGCTACACCTTC,CASSLGTAYGYTF
.,TRBJ1-2,.,TRBV9,TGTGCCAGCAGCGTAGGCGGGGGTAGTACTCGGGGCTACACCTTC,CASSVGGGSTRGYTF
.,TRBJ2-7,.,TRBV6-6,TGTGCCAGCAGGGAACGGGGGCTCGCGTACGAGCAGTACTTC,CASRERGLAYEQYF
TRBD1,TRBJ1-2,once,TRBV28,TGTGCCAGCAGCCCGACAGGGACTCTGATTAAATATGGCTACACCTTC,CASSPTGTLIKYGYTF
TRBD1,TRBJ1-6,.,TRBV30,TGTGCCTGGAGTACAGGGGAGAATAATTCACCCCTCCACTTT,CAWSTGENNSPLHF
.,TRBJ2-1,.,TRBV30,TGTGCCTGGAGTGTGGGCGGGATAGGTAATGAGCAGTTCTTC,CAWSVGGIGNEQFF
TRBD2,TRBJ2-5,.,TRBV6-1,TGTGCCAGCAGTGAAGCGGGGGGGCAAGAGACCCAGTACTTC,CASSEAGGQETQYF
TRBD1,TRBJ1-4,.,TRBV30,TGTGCCTGGAGTAGGGGACAGGGGGAAAAACTGTTTTTT,CAWSRGQGEKLFF
.,TRBJ2-7,.,TRBV27,TGTGCCAGCAGTACTACTTTGACAGGTGGCTACGAGCAGTACTTC,CASSTTLTGGYEQYF
.,TRBJ2-7,.,TRBV10-3,TGTGCCATCAGTGAGTCTGGAGGGGCAGCATACGAGCAGTACTTC,CAISESGGAAYEQYF
TRBD1,TRBJ1-2,once,TRBV5-6,TGTGCCAGCAGCATTACAGGGGTGCGTGGCTACACCTTC,CASSITGVRGYTF
.,TRBJ1-2,.,TRBV5-4,TGTGCCAGCAGCTTGGACTCGCGACAGGTGGCTAACTATGGCTACACCTTC,CASSLDSRQVANYGYTF
.,TRBJ2-1,.,TRBV6-1,TGTGCCACCAGGGGAAGGGGTTACAATGAGCAGTTCTTC,CATRGRGYNEQFF
.,TRBJ2-7,few,TRBV4-3,TGCGCCAGCAGCCAGGGACTGGGCGGGGCCTACGAGCAGTACTTC,CASSQGLGGAYEQYF
TRBD1,TRBJ1-2,.,TRBV6-6,TGTGCCAGCAGTTACCTCGACAGGGCGAATGGCTACACCTTC,CASSYLDRANGYTF
.,TRBJ1-2,.,TRBV30,TGTGCCTGCACCGGAGGTCTGAGGGCTAACTATGGCTACACCTTC,CACTGGLRANYGYTF
TRBD1,TRBJ1-2,.,TRBV5-1,TGCGCCAGCAGCTTGCTGCAGGGGGCTGGCTACACCTTC,CASSLLQGAGYTF
TRBD2,TRBJ2-1,.,TRBV5-4,TGTGCCAGCAGCTCCGGGACTAGCGGCCCCAATGAGCAGTTCTTC,CASSSGTSGPNEQFF
.,TRBJ1-1,once,TRBV7-8,TGTGCCAGCAGCTTAGACCTCCTAGAGCGGGCTTTCTTT,CASSLDLLERAFF
.,TRBJ2-3,.,TRBV5-4,TGTGCCAGCACCACCGGGGGTCTGGGGGCGGGGGATACGCAGTATTTT,CASTTGGLGAGDTQYF
.,TRBJ1-2,.,TRBV25-1,TGTGCCAGCAGTGAAAGGGCCGGGGATGGCTACACCTTC,CASSERAGDGYTF
TRBD1,TRBJ2-4,.,TRBV19,TGTGCCAGTAGTATAGTGGGACAGGGGACCAAAAACATTCAGTACTTC,CASSIVGQGTKNIQYF
TRBD2,TRBJ2-3,.,TRBV6-5,TGTGCCAGCACTCTCGAAGCGGGGGGCGGTACGCAGTATTTT,CASTLEAGGGTQYF
TRBD1,TRBJ1-2,many,TRBV6-5,TGTGCCAGCAGCAACAGGGGACGCGGCTACACCTTC,CASSNRGRGYTF
TRBD1,TRBJ2-5,.,TRBV10-3,TGTGCCTCACGAACAGGGGTGCAAGAGACCCAGTACTTC,CASRTGVQETQYF
TRBD2,TRBJ2-3,.,TRBV7-3,TGTGCCAGCAGGACCGGACTAGACCCCTCGGTGGATACGCAGTATTTT,CASRTGLDPSVDTQYF
.,TRBJ2-5,.,TRBV6-5,TGTGCCAGCAGTTACTCAGTACAGTCAGAGACCCAGTACTTC,CASSYSVQSETQYF
TRBD2,TRBJ2-5,.,TRBV10-3,TGTGCCATCAGGGAAAATAGCGGGGGGGCCGGAGAGACCCAGTACTTC,CAIRENSGGAGETQYF
.,TRBJ2-3,few,TRBV6-5,TGTGCCAGCAGTTACCCCGACCGCACAGATACGCAGTATTTT,CASSYPDRTDTQYF
TRBD2,TRBJ2-2,.,TRBV4-1,TGCGCCAGCAGCCGAGACCCTAGCGGGTACACCGGGGAGCTGTTTTTT,CASSRDPSGYTGELFF
.,TRBJ1-6,few,TRBV27,TGTGCCAGCAGTGTACAAAATTCACCCCTCCACTTT,CASSVQNSPLHF
.,TRBJ2-1,few,TRBV5-6,TGTGCCAGCAGCTTGCCCCCTAGTACCAATGAGCAGTTCTTC,CASSLPPSTNEQFF
TRBD2,TRBJ2-2,.,TRBV6-6,TGTGCCAGCAGGAGACTAGCGGGAGGGACCGGGGAGCTGTTTTTT,CASRRLAGGTGELFF
.,TRBJ1-2,.,TRBV5-8,TGTGCCAGCAGCTTGGCCGGCATCCTCGGCTATGGCTACACCTTC,CASSLAGILGYGYTF
.,TRBJ1-2,once,TRBV19,TGTGCCAGTGAAATGCCAGGGACTAACTATGGCTACACCTTC,CASEMPGTNYGYTF
.,TRBJ2-1,many,TRBV7-8,TGTGCCAGCAAACCCCGTGGGGTTGGCAATGAGCAGTTCTTC,CASKPRGVGNEQFF
TRBD1,TRBJ2-7,.,TRBV14,TGTGCCAGCAGCCAAGATGTGACAGGGTTCTTC,CASSQDVTGFF
TRBD1,TRBJ2-7,.,TRBV11-2,TGTGCCAGCAGCTTTACAGGGGGTCCCTCTTCCTACGAGCAGTACTTC,CASSFTGGPSSYEQYF
.,TRBJ2-2,.,TRBV7-2,TGTGCCAGCAGCTCGGGACGGACGAACACCGGGGAGCTGTTTTTT,CASSSGRTNTGELFF
.,TRBJ1-6,few,TRBV5-1,TGCGCCAGCAGCCCGGATCCTCAGGCGTCTTCACCCCTCCACTTT,CASSPDPQASSPLHF
.,TRBJ2-3,.,TRBV5-1,TGCGCCAGCGGCCTCTGGGGATCTAGCACAGATACGCAGTATTTT,CASGLWGSSTDTQYF
TRBD1,TRBJ2-7,.,TRBV28,TGTGCCGCCAGCAATGGGGACAGAGAGGCCTACGAGCAGTACTTC,CAASNGDREAYEQYF
.,TRBJ2-7,.,TRBV13,TGTGCCAGCAGCTTACAGGGACTCCCAACACCTATCACCTACGAGCAGTACTTC,CASSLQGLPTPITYEQYF
.,TRBJ2-7,.,TRBV1,TGCACCAGCAGCCAAGATATAGAGTCTGAGGGATTAGACGAGCAGTACTTC,CTSSQDIESEGLDEQYF
TRBD2,TRBJ2-3,.,TRBV5-6,TGTGCCAGCAGCTTGGACGGTGGGAGGGCGACAGATACGCAGTATTTT,CASSLDGGRATDTQYF
.,TRBJ2-7,.,TRBV7-9,TGTGCCAGCAGCTTTACTCAAGGACTTCTTGGCTACGAGCAGTACTTC,CASSFTQGLLGYEQYF
TRBD1,TRBJ2-7,.,TRBV5-5,TGTGCCAGCAGCTTACCCCAGGGGGCCGGCGAGCAGTACTTC,CASSLPQGAGEQYF
TRBD1,TRBJ1-2,.,TRBV27,TGTGCCAGCAGCATGGACAGGAGGTATGGCTACACCTTC,CASSMDRRYGYTF
.,TRBJ1-1,.,TRBV5-5,.,CASSFLWEGTEAFF
TRBD2,TRBJ2-3,.,TRBV10-3,TGTGCCATCAGTGATGTAGCGGGAGGGAAAGATACGCAGTATTTT,CAISDVAGGKDTQYF
.,TRBJ1-6,.,TRBV19,TGTGCCAGTAGTATAGGACGGACCATGAACTATAATTCACCCCTCCACTTT,CASSIGRTMNYNSPLHF
TRBD1,TRBJ1-2,.,TRBV5-5,TGTGCCAGCAGCCCTGGAGGGGGCCAGGACTATGGCTACACCTTC,CASSPGGGQDYGYTF
.,TRBJ2-7,once,TRBV20-1,TGCAGTGCTAGAGAAGAGTACGAGCAGTACTTC,CSAREEYEQYF
TRBD2,TRBJ2-7,.,TRBV19,TGTGCCAGTAGGGCTAGCGGGAGTCGGGAGCAGTACTTC,CASRASGSREQYF
.,TRBJ1-4,.,TRBV28,TGTGCCAGCAGTTCCGGAGTTGAAAAACTGTTTTTT,CASSSGVEKLFF
.,TRBJ2-7,.,TRBV10-3,TGTGCCATCAGTGGAGGGCCGGGAATGTACGAGCAGTACTTC,CAISGGPGMYEQYF